The 19 T cell receptor beta chains given below trace back to one sample, sequenced in a study of shared clonotypes between healthy human individuals. Profiled with immunoSEQ multiplex PCR; TCRdb holds only in-frame clones, not every one. The table has over a million clones, over 95% seen once. What was sequenced was naive CD4+ T cells sorted from blood. Subset noted: CD45RA+ positively selected. These receptors all come from a man aged 25 to 45 in good health.

The chain employs TRBV6-1 and TRBJ2-1; D is uncertain. The germline gives CDR1 MNHNS, CDR2 SASEGT. This CDR3 is 15 amino acids long. V was cut by 2 bases and J by 0 bases, with 8 bases left in between. CDR3 loop: CASSERWGSYNEQFF. The CDR3 nucleotides read TGTGCCAGCAGTGAACGATGGGGCTCCTACAATGAGCAGTTCTTC.

The gene calls are TRBV6-6 and TRBJ2-7; D gene uncertain. Per germline, CDR1 MNHNY and CDR2 SVGAGI (reference sequence). Between the trimmed V and J ends, which lost 5 bases and 6 bases, there was a span of 11 bases. The CDR3 is made up of 12 amino acids. The CDR3 protein is CASSRPGLEQYF. Written as DNA, the CDR3 is TGTGCCAGCAGTAGACCGGGCCTCGAGCAGTACTTC.

Details on this clone: In the same sample, other DNA sequences code for this CDR3. V gene TRBV25-1 combines with J gene TRBJ2-1, with D unresolved. The CDR3 loop spans 11 amino acids. Trimming cost V 4 bases and J 4 bases, with 2 bases left between them. In germline, CDR1 is MGHDK, CDR2 SYGVNS. The CDR3 DNA reads TGTGCCAGCAGTGGTTACAATGAGCAGTTCTTC. Its translation is CASSGYNEQFF.

The J gene is TRBJ2-6, the V gene TRBV19; D possibly matches TRBD1 or TRBD2 (7 bases each). The CDR3 has 16 residues. Trimming removed 9 bases from V and 0 bases from J, with 15 bases in between. Germline V lookup: CDR1 LNHDA, CDR2 SQIVND (reference sequence). CDR3 sequence reads: CASGGTAGSGANVLTF. The CDR3 DNA reads TGTGCCAGCGGGGGGACAGCCGGCTCTGGGGCCAACGTCCTGACTTTC.

This CDR3 reads CASSLSGGPYNEQFF. The CDR3 nucleotides are TGTGCCAGCAGCTTGTCGGGGGGACCATACAATGAGCAGTTCTTC. This rearrangement joins TRBV5-4 to TRBJ2-1; 7 bases align to TRBD2. Germline assignment: CDR1 SGHNT and CDR2 YYREEE (reference sequence). The V and J ends lost 1 base and 4 bases, in that order; junction bases with no gene match: 5. The CDR3 has 15 residues.

The chain couples TRBV12-1 to TRBJ2-3; the table names TRBD2, a call not compared with the DNA. TRBV12-1 is a known pseudogene. This CDR3 comprises 19 residues. In DNA, the CDR3 is TGTGCCAGCAGCTCCAAAGGGAGCGGGAGCCCCAGACTCACAGATACGCAGTATTTT. It translates to CASSSKGSGSPRLTDTQYF.

J is TRBJ1-5 and V is TRBV10-3; TRBD1 aligns across 8 bases. Germline CDR1 reads ENHRY; CDR2 reads SYGVKD. The CDR3 length is 14 residues. J lost 2 bases, V lost 7 bases, and 4 bases had no gene match. The CDR3 sequence is CAIKDRGGNQPQHF. The CDR3, as DNA: TGTGCCATCAAAGACAGGGGTGGCAATCAGCCCCAGCATTTT.

The chain links TRBV5-4 to TRBJ1-4; D unclear. V lost 0 bases and J 7 bases, leaving 13 bases between the germline ends. This CDR3 is built from 15 residues. In germline, CDR1 is SGHNT, CDR2 YYREEE (reference sequence). The CDR3 reads CASSLVPSPGEKLFF. CDR3 coding DNA: TGTGCCAGCAGCTTGGTACCCTCCCCGGGTGAAAAACTGTTTTTT.

The chain carries TRBV7-8 and TRBJ1-5; 8 bases agree with TRBD1. Per germline, CDR1 SGHVS and CDR2 FQNEAQ. V lost 7 bases to trimming and J lost 6 bases; unmatched junction nucleotides: 11. The CDR3 is made up of 15 amino acids. In DNA form, the CDR3 reads TGTGCCAGCACCGGACGGACAGGGCTACTTCAGCCCCAGCATTTT. It is translated as CASTGRTGLLQPQHF.

The genes are TRBV2 and TRBJ2-7, with no clear D. Germline V CDR1 and CDR2: SNHLY, FYNNEI. CDR3 length equals 15 residues. The V end lost 0 bases, the J end lost 6 bases, and 15 bases lay between the germline ends. The CDR3 DNA sequence: TGTGCCAGCAGTGAAGCTGGAATACTGGGTTCCGAGCAGTACTTC. Amino acids: CASSEAGILGSEQYF.

J is TRBJ2-3 and V is TRBV28; D not certain. Germline loops: CDR1 MDHEN, CDR2 SYDVKM. The CDR3 contains 14 residues. V was trimmed by 5 bases and J by 6 bases, leaving 15 bases between them. CDR3 in amino acids: CASSPRVPPDTQYF. The CDR3 DNA sequence: TGTGCCAGCAGTCCCCGGGTGCCGCCCGATACGCAGTATTTT.

The chain recombines TRBV6-5 with TRBJ2-2; maybe TRBD2 (6 bases). Germline V gene sequence: CDR1 MNHEY, CDR2 SVGAGI. Between the trimmed V and J ends, which lost 2 bases and 5 bases, there was a span of 12 bases. The CDR3 consists of 15 residues. The CDR3 reads CASSYAGGLTGELFF. Written as DNA, the CDR3 is TGTGCCAGCAGTTACGCCGGGGGTTTAACCGGGGAGCTGTTTTTT.

This chain joins TRBV23-1 and TRBJ2-7; D unresolved. TRBV23-1 is flagged as an ORF with uncertain function. Trimming left V 2 bases short and J 0 bases short, with 23 bases between. CDR3 size: 19 residues. This chain's CDR3 is CASSQGMPARRTSSYEQYF. The CDR3 bases are TGCGCCAGCAGTCAAGGGATGCCCGCCCGGCGGACGAGCTCCTACGAGCAGTACTTC.

This rearrangement joins TRBV4-3 to TRBJ1-1; D ambiguous. CDR1 is LGHNA and CDR2 is YSLEER in the germline V gene. This CDR3 is built from 14 residues. V lost 2 bases, J lost 4 bases, and 11 bases lay in between. The CDR3 spells CASSQRGVGTEAFF. The CDR3 region has the DNA TGCGCCAGCAGCCAAAGAGGAGTCGGCACTGAAGCTTTCTTT.

The CDR3: CSVERGGQGKNIQYF. Written as DNA, the CDR3 is TGCAGCGTTGAACGGGGTGGACAGGGCAAAAACATTCAGTACTTC. This chain links TRBV29-1 with TRBJ2-4; TRBD1 matches 8 bases. The CDR3 length is 15 residues. Looked up from germline, CDR1 is SQVTM and CDR2 is ANQGSEA. V was pared by 2 bases and J by 3 bases, with 6 bases of the junction left unmatched.

This clone has a single count. The chain links TRBV30 to TRBJ2-1; D not resolved. Looked up from germline, CDR1 is GTSNPN and CDR2 is SVGIG (reference sequence). The CDR3 runs 17 residues. V was cut by 0 bases and J by 5 bases, with 20 bases left in between. The CDR3 here is CAWSVYPRPRGDNEQFF. For the CDR3, the DNA is TGTGCCTGGAGTGTTTATCCTAGACCACGAGGTGACAATGAGCAGTTCTTC.

Concerning this clone itself: The sample has other DNA sequences that encode this CDR3 too. The rearrangement uses TRBV18 and TRBJ1-1; possibly TRBD1 for D (6 bases). CDR1 and CDR2 from the germline V gene are KGHSH and LQKENI. Trimming shortened V by 3 bases and J by 1 base, and 12 bases separated the two germline ends. The CDR3 consists of 15 residues. CDR3 coding DNA: TGTGCCAGCTCACCCCTCCGGACAGCGAACACTGAAGCTTTCTTT. It specifies CASSPLRTANTEAFF.

The V call is TRBV5-4, the J call TRBJ2-1; 13 bases are a match to TRBD2. Germline trimming cut 4 bases from V and 7 bases from J; bases unmatched to any gene: 11. The germline CDR1 and CDR2 sequences are SGHNT and YYREEE (reference sequence). The CDR3 has 17 residues. Written as DNA, the CDR3 is TGTGCCAGCAGCCCCGGGACTAGCGGGATAGTAGATAATGAGCAGTTCTTC. Translating it yields CASSPGTSGIVDNEQFF.

This sequence joins TRBV5-1 and TRBJ1-1; D unclear. From germline, CDR1 is SGHRS and CDR2 YFSETQ. The V gene lost 0 bases and the J gene lost 7 bases, with 16 bases spanning the gap. This CDR3 is built from 15 residues. For the CDR3, the DNA is TGCGCCAGCAGCTTGGGGACCGTCGCGCCGGGTGAAGCTTTCTTT. It specifies CASSLGTVAPGEAFF. The variable domain in full, with the rest retrieved from reference TRBV5-1 and TRBJ1-1, is KAGVTQTPRYLIKTRGQQVTLSCSPISGHRSVSWYQQTPGQGLQFLFEYFSETQRNKGNFPGRFSGRQFSNSRSEMNVSTLELGDSALYLCASSLGTVAPGEAFFGQGTRLTVV.